Presented here are 9 T cell receptor beta chains from one specimen sequenced in a study of blood T cell repertoires in COVID-19. Produced via immunoSEQ multiplex PCR; TCRdb's table is partial and in-frame only. This table holds under 100,000 clones, about nine tenths found once. The sample was peripheral blood. The source of these receptors is a man aged 55-75 years with COVID-19, enrolled during active disease.

The chain joins TRBV9 to TRBJ2-7, with a possible D match to TRBD2 (5 bases). V dropped 4 bases and J dropped 3 bases, with 17 bases sitting between them. The CDR3 contains 15 residues. In germline, CDR1 is SGDLS, CDR2 YYNGEE. DNA of the CDR3: TGTGCCAGCAGCCCCCGGGGTAAGGGAAGCTACGAGCAGTACTTC. This translates into CASSPRGKGSYEQYF.

V and J are TRBV4-2 and TRBJ1-1; D possibly corresponds to TRBD1 (6 bases). Germline lookup yields CDR1 LGHNA and CDR2 YNFKEQ. Trimming took off 0 bases at V and 1 base at J, with 15 bases between the two ends. There are 17 residues in the CDR3. CDR3 residues: CASSQERWGLGNTEAFF. CDR3 DNA: TGTGCCAGCAGCCAAGAGAGGTGGGGGCTGGGGAACACTGAAGCTTTCTTT.

The chain combines TRBV4-2 with TRBJ2-1; a weak D match, TRBD2 (6 bases). The CDR3 is 15 amino acids. Germline V gene sequence: CDR1 LGHNA, CDR2 YNFKEQ. V was shortened by 4 bases and J by 1 base, with 11 bases between the two germline ends. CDR3 amino acids: CASSPLAESYNEQFF. As DNA, the CDR3 is TGTGCCAGCAGCCCATTAGCGGAGTCCTACAATGAGCAGTTCTTC.

The chain has TRBV4-1 and TRBJ1-2; maybe TRBD1 (5 bases). Trimming removed 2 bases at V and 3 bases at J, with 16 bases between. Germline V gene data show CDR1 as MGHRA and CDR2 as YSYEKL. CDR3 length equals 16 residues. CDR3 sequence (DNA): TGCGCCAGCAGCCAATCCACATCAGGGACTCACTATGGCTACACCTTC. Encoded protein: CASSQSTSGTHYGYTF.

This rearrangement joins TRBV3-1 (or the pseudogene TRBV3-2) to TRBJ2-3; 8 nucleotides align to TRBD1. CDR3 size: 16 residues. Unmatched junction bases numbered 12, after V lost 9 bases and J lost 1 base. Looked up from germline, CDR1 is LGHDT and CDR2 is YNNKEL (reference sequence). Written as DNA, the CDR3 is TGTGCCAGACCGGGAAAGGACAGGGAGGGCACAGATACGCAGTATTTT. Protein product: CARPGKDREGTDTQYF.

The chain couples TRBV5-4 to TRBJ2-1; TRBD2 agrees at 7 bases. Unmatched junction bases numbered 4, after V lost 3 bases and J lost 1 base. The CDR3 contains 15 residues. Germline CDR1 reads SGHNT; CDR2 reads YYREEE (reference sequence). The CDR3 DNA follows: TGTGCCAGCAGCTGGGGGGGGGATTCCTACAATGAGCAGTTCTTC. Translating gives CASSWGGDSYNEQFF.

The CDR3: CASSIGGVPGQARKQPQHF. CDR3 nucleotide sequence: TGTGCCAGTAGTATAGGGGGAGTTCCGGGACAGGCTCGGAAACAGCCCCAGCATTTT. The J gene is TRBJ1-5, the V gene TRBV19; TRBD1 aligns across 8 bases. The V gene's germline CDR1 is LNHDA and CDR2 SQIVND (reference sequence). This CDR3 has 19 amino acids. The V segment lost 1 base and the J segment 7 bases; nucleotides outside the gene matches: 18.

J is TRBJ2-1 and V is TRBV24-1; a possible D gene is TRBD2 (5 bases). Germline CDR1 is KGHDR and CDR2 is SFDVKD. The CDR3 spans 19 residues. V lost 0 bases and J 3 bases, leaving 20 bases between the germline ends. The CDR3 spells CATSDLVPSKSGVYNEQFF. The CDR3 DNA reads TGTGCCACCAGTGATTTGGTCCCCTCGAAAAGCGGAGTCTACAATGAGCAGTTCTTC.

J is TRBJ1-6 and V is TRBV9, with 9 bases that match TRBD1. The CDR3 totals 18 residues. The J segment lost 9 bases and the V segment lost 1 base, leaving 14 bases of the junction unmatched. Per the germline V gene, CDR1 is SGDLS and CDR2 is YYNGEE. The CDR3 DNA is TGTGCCAGCAGCGTACATAGGGACAGGGCGCTATGGGGTTCACCCCTCCACTTT. It yields the protein CASSVHRDRALWGSPLHF.